The 16 T cell receptor beta chains reported below all come from one sample, sequenced in a study of T cell repertoires in cytomegalovirus infection. TCRdb re-called the reads through MiXCR, storing one row per CDR3 protein. This sample carries around 190,000 distinct CDR3 sequences, roughly an eighth of them seen once, and the ten largest clones take around 27%. The sample consisted of PBMCs. Every receptor here comes from a human donor in good health (CMV status not recorded). Some clones in this sample may be carry-over from other donors' samples.

This clonotype has just a few counts. Sequence at one end of the junction differs from germline and may be a read error. This chain joins TRBV4-1 and TRBJ1-4; D unresolved. This CDR3 is 16 amino acids long. CDR1 and CDR2 from the germline V gene are MGHRA and YSYEKL. The CDR3 DNA sequence: TGTGCCAGCAGCCAAGATCCCGTTGCAACTAATGAAAAACTGTTTTTT. Protein sequence: CASSQDPVATNEKLFF.

This clonotype was counted between two and nine times. The genes are TRBV6-8 and TRBJ1-6, with unresolved D. The length of the CDR3 is 16 residues. CDR1 is MNHGY and CDR2 is SAAAGT in the germline V gene. V lost 1 base and J lost 0, with 7 bases in between. The CDR3 sequence: CASSYWSSSYNSPLHF. For the CDR3, the DNA is TGTGCCAGCAGTTACTGGTCGAGCTCCTATAATTCACCCCTCCACTTT.

The chain uses TRBV20-1 and TRBJ2-7; D possibly uses TRBD1 or TRBD2 (5 bases each). V lost 3 bases, J lost 3 bases, and 15 bases lay in between. The CDR3 loop spans 14 amino acids. Germline V gene data show CDR1 as DFQATT and CDR2 as SNEGSKA (reference sequence). Here the CDR3 reads CSASGGKLVYEQYF. CDR3 nucleotides: TGCAGTGCTAGTGGGGGTAAACTCGTCTACGAGCAGTACTTC.

The sample holds many counts of this clonotype. The V and J genes are TRBV18 and TRBJ1-4, with D hard to call. CDR1 and CDR2 from the germline V gene are KGHSH and LQKENI. The CDR3 runs 15 residues. Trimming removed 2 bases at V and 2 bases at J, with 9 bases between. CDR3 loop: CASSPWAATNEKLFF. In DNA form, the CDR3 reads TGTGCCAGCTCACCATGGGCAGCGACTAATGAAAAACTGTTTTTT.

Only a few counts were recorded for this clonotype. The J gene is TRBJ1-1, the V gene TRBV7-2, with D unresolved. V shed 4 bases and J shed 8 bases, with 14 bases lying between them. CDR1 SGHTA and CDR2 FQGNSA come from the germline V gene. The CDR3 consists of 13 residues. CDR3 protein: CASSSDLPGEAFF. CDR3 in DNA: TGTGCCAGCAGCTCGGATCTGCCGGGAGAAGCTTTCTTT.

This clonotype was detected only a few times. V and J are TRBV12-3 or TRBV12-4 and TRBJ1-1; no definite D call. This CDR3 has 13 amino acids. V was shortened by 7 bases and J by 7 bases, with 16 bases between the two germline ends. The CDR3 DNA follows: TGTGCCAGCAATTTCAATGGGAAAAATGAAGCTTTCTTT. The encoded protein is CASNFNGKNEAFF.

This clonotype has a count of ten or more. The chain employs TRBV7-2 and TRBJ2-4; D remains unclear. V lost 3 bases and J 6 bases, leaving 6 bases between the germline ends. Germline V CDR1 and CDR2: SGHTA, FQGNSA. The CDR3 spans 12 residues. For the CDR3, the DNA is TGTGCCAGCAGCTTTATGTTAAACATTCAGTACTTC. Translating gives CASSFMLNIQYF. Based on the CDR3 plus reference TRBV7-2 and TRBJ2-4, the full variable domain is GAGVSQSPSNKVTEKGKDVELRCDPISGHTALYWYRQSLGQGLEFLIYFQGNSAPDKSGLPSDRFSAERTGGSVSTLTIQRTQQEDSAVYLCASSFMLNIQYFGAGTRLSVL.

This clonotype was picked up many times. The chain links TRBV7-8 to TRBJ2-7; 7 bases are shared with TRBD1. The CDR3 is 13 amino acids. Trimming at V came to 5 bases and at J to 7 bases, leaving 8 bases not matched to a gene. The germline V gene has CDR1 SGHVS and CDR2 FQNEAQ. The CDR3 sequence: CASSTGQSYEQYF. CDR3 nucleotides: TGTGCCAGCAGCACGGGACAGTCTTATGAGCAGTACTTC.

This clonotype was seen more than once but under ten times. The J gene is TRBJ2-1, the V gene TRBV6-2 or TRBV6-3; 7 nucleotides match TRBD2. The CDR3 has 15 amino acids. Losses at the gene ends were 7 bases for V and 7 bases for J; bases not matched to a gene: 13. Germline CDR1 and CDR2: MNHEY and SVGEGT. The CDR3 bases are TGTGCCAGCACCCCAAGCGGGGTTTATGGTAATGAGCAGTTCTTC. Its translation is CASTPSGVYGNEQFF.

This clonotype showed up many times. This chain's CDR3 is CASSLATGGINQPQHF. The CDR3 coding sequence is TGTGCCAGCAGCTTAGCGACAGGGGGGATCAATCAGCCCCAGCATTTT. The chain employs TRBV7-6 and TRBJ1-5, with TRBD1 identical over 9 bases. Germline assignment: CDR1 SGHVS and CDR2 FNYEAQ. CDR3 size: 16 residues. Trimming took 0 bases from V and 3 from J; bases not matched to a gene: 3.

This clonotype has only a few counts. This chain joins TRBV4-1 and TRBJ2-3; the D call may be TRBD1 or TRBD2 (6 bases each). This CDR3 is built from 14 residues. Germline assignment: CDR1 MGHRA and CDR2 YSYEKL. Trimming removed 4 bases at V and 5 bases at J, with 13 bases between. The CDR3 here is CASSPIGGRDTQYF. DNA for the CDR3: TGCGCCAGCAGCCCCATAGGGGGGAGAGATACGCAGTATTTT.

The chain carries TRBV2 and TRBJ2-3; the match to TRBD1 covers 12 bases. CDR1 and CDR2 from the germline V gene are SNHLY and FYNNEI. There are 19 residues in the CDR3. Trimming at V came to 3 bases and at J to 5 bases, leaving 15 bases not matched to a gene. The CDR3: CASSERYFMGQGAEDTQYF. The CDR3, as DNA: TGTGCCAGCAGTGAGAGATACTTTATGGGACAGGGGGCAGAAGATACGCAGTATTTT.

The V gene is TRBV7-4, the J gene TRBJ1-6; unclear D gene. The CDR3 totals 14 residues. V was cut by 1 base and J by 4 bases, with 5 bases left in between. Per the germline V gene, CDR1 is SGHVT and CDR2 is SQSDAQ. The CDR3 is CASSLEGYNSPLHF. The CDR3 coding sequence is TGTGCCAGCAGCTTAGAAGGTTATAATTCACCCCTCCACTTT.

This clonotype has only a few counts. This chain links TRBV7-9 with TRBJ1-5; TRBD1 matches at 7 bases. Germline V CDR1 and CDR2: SEHNR, FQNEAQ (reference sequence). The CDR3 extends over 14 amino acids. V lost 4 bases, J lost 6 bases, and 6 bases stayed unmatched. CDR3 amino acids: CASSSGGGAQPQHF. CDR3 coding DNA: TGTGCCAGCAGCTCCGGAGGGGGCGCTCAGCCCCAGCATTTT. The whole variable domain, remainder taken from reference TRBV7-9 and TRBJ1-5, is DTGVSQNPRHKITKRGQNVTFRCDPISEHNRLYWYRQTLGQGPEFLTYFQNEAQLEKSRLLSDRFSAERPKGSFSTLEIQRTEQGDSAMYLCASSSGGGAQPQHFGDGTRLSIL.

The chain couples TRBV29-1 to TRBJ2-7, with no clear D. This CDR3 contains 15 residues. The germline gives CDR1 SQVTM, CDR2 ANQGSEA. Trimming took 6 bases from V and 0 from J, leaving 18 bases between them. The CDR3 nucleotides are TGCAGCGTAGGTTTTCGGCAGGCAAGCTCCTACGAGCAGTACTTC. Its translation is CSVGFRQASSYEQYF.

Ten or more counts support this clonotype. The chain joins TRBV27 to TRBJ1-4, with D unclear. The CDR3 totals 14 residues. CDR1 MNHEY and CDR2 SMNVEV come from the germline V gene (reference sequence). V was clipped by 5 bases and J by 6 bases, with 13 bases between them. CDR3 DNA sequence: TGTGCCAGCAGTCGACCGGGTGTACATGAAAAACTGTTTTTT. Translation gives CASSRPGVHEKLFF.